A single sample is the source of the 14 T cell receptor beta chains below, sequenced in a study of post-analysis software for immune sequencing data. Whole-study results and caveats: TRBV segments more frequent in patients than in controls numbered roughly 5 and included TRBV5-6, TRBV5-1 and TRBV20-1.

Tagging with unique molecular identifiers was a feature of the TCR beta cDNA libraries. One entry per CDR3 protein, called by TCRdb with MiXCR from the PCR reads. The data hold some 690,000 distinct CDR3 sequences, with less than 35% observed a single time. Their cognate antigens are unknown. Sequenced input: blood. The receptor set was obtained from a girl under 18 with multiple sclerosis.

To note about this clonotype: The junction and the germline gene differ at one end; a read error may be behind it. V gene TRBV29-1 combines with J gene TRBJ2-4, with 7 bases lining up with TRBD2. This CDR3 spans 13 amino acids. Germline lookup yields CDR1 SQVTM and CDR2 ANQGSEA. The CDR3 spells CSVAGGIKNMQYF. CDR3 DNA sequence: TGCAGCGTTGCGGGAGGAATCAAAAACATGCAGTACTTC.

The rearrangement uses TRBV4-3 and TRBJ2-5, with D possibly being TRBD2 (5 bases). Per germline, CDR1 LGHNA and CDR2 YSLEER. The CDR3 length is 14 residues. Trimming removed 4 bases at V and 4 bases at J, with 13 bases between. DNA for the CDR3: TGCGCCAGCAGCCCTCGTGAGGCGGGAGAGACCCAGTACTTC. This codes for CASSPREAGETQYF.

This sequence joins TRBV12-3 or TRBV12-4 and TRBJ2-3; 11 bases agree with TRBD1. This CDR3 has 14 amino acids. With 6 bases clipped from V and 5 bases from J, the junction kept 4 bases outside the gene matches. This chain's CDR3 is CASRPGTGGDTQYF. CDR3 coding DNA: TGTGCCAGCAGGCCCGGGACAGGGGGAGATACGCAGTATTTT.

This chain links TRBV20-1 with TRBJ1-5; the D gene is possibly TRBD1 (5 bases). This CDR3 spans 16 amino acids. Germline V gives CDR1 DFQATT, CDR2 SNEGSKA (reference sequence). Trimming pared 0 bases from V and 4 bases from J, leaving 16 bases between. The CDR3 loop is CSARDRRDLRNQPQHF. In DNA, the CDR3 is TGCAGTGCTAGAGATCGAAGGGACCTAAGGAATCAGCCCCAGCATTTT.

The sample holds many counts of this clonotype. The chain is built from TRBV20-1 and TRBJ2-7; D ambiguous. The CDR3 loop spans 14 amino acids. Germline-derived CDR1 and CDR2 are DFQATT and SNEGSKA (reference sequence). V was clipped by 2 bases and J by 2 bases, with 13 bases between them. The CDR3 region is CSARFLARTYEQYF. CDR3 bases: TGCAGTGCTAGATTTTTGGCGAGAACCTACGAGCAGTACTTC.

The chain joins TRBV28 to TRBJ2-7; TRBD2 might be the D (6 bases). V was pared by 6 bases and J by 5 bases, with 23 bases between. This CDR3 comprises 16 residues. Germline values: CDR1 MDHEN, CDR2 SYDVKM. DNA for the CDR3: TGTGCCAGCAGCCCTGGGGAGGCAACCCCTCAGGACGAGCAGTACTTC. Its translation is CASSPGEATPQDEQYF. The full variable domain, in which reference TRBV28 and TRBJ2-7 provide the parts outside the CDR3, is DVKVTQSSRYLVKRTGEKVFLECVQDMDHENMFWYRQDPGLGLRLIYFSYDVKMKEKGDIPEGYSVSREKKERFSLILESASTNQTSMYLCASSPGEATPQDEQYFGPGTRLTVT.

This clonotype was seen only a few times. CDR3 amino acids: CASIFGAGTEAFF. The DNA for the CDR3 is TGTGCCAGCATTTTCGGGGCAGGTACTGAAGCTTTCTTT. This chain uses TRBV12-3 or TRBV12-4 with TRBJ1-1; D may be TRBD1 (5 bases). V was clipped by 7 bases and J by 5 bases, with 14 bases between them. The CDR3 sequence is 13 residues long.

J is TRBJ1-2 and V is TRBV10-3; 9 bases align to TRBD1. In germline, CDR1 is ENHRY, CDR2 SYGVKD. After removal of 10 bases from V and 4 bases from J, the junction contained 16 bases not matched to a gene. The CDR3 has 16 amino acids. CDR3: CASSSYRDRASYGYTF. The CDR3 DNA follows: TGTGCCAGCAGCTCGTACCGGGACAGGGCTAGCTATGGCTACACCTTC.

V is TRBV6-6 and J is TRBJ2-2; 7 positions agree with TRBD2. Germline V lookup: CDR1 MNHNY, CDR2 SVGAGI (reference sequence). CDR3 length: 17 residues. The V segment lost 5 bases and the J segment 2 bases; nucleotides outside the gene matches: 11. Here the CDR3 DNA reads TGTGCCAGCAGTCCTGGGGGGGGACTTCGTAACACCGGGGAGCTGTTTTTT. Translation gives CASSPGGGLRNTGELFF.

The chain links TRBV3-1 to TRBJ1-1, with no clear D. The CDR3 runs 14 residues. CDR1 is LGHDT, CDR2 YNNKEL, per germline (reference sequence). The germline V and J ends were trimmed by 4 bases and 10 bases, with 19 bases remaining between them. The CDR3 sequence: CASSRDNGPRAAFF. CDR3 coding DNA: TGTGCCAGCAGCCGTGACAACGGGCCCCGCGCAGCTTTCTTT.

The chain uses TRBV29-1 and TRBJ2-5; no clear D gene. The V end lost 3 bases, the J end lost 2 bases, and 7 bases lay between the germline ends. Per the germline V gene, CDR1 is SQVTM and CDR2 is ANQGSEA. This CDR3 is 12 amino acids long. The CDR3 nucleotides read TGCAGCGTTGACGCAGAACAAGAGACCCAGTACTTC. This sequence encodes CSVDAEQETQYF.

The table lists this clonotype with a count of one. This chain links TRBV20-1 with TRBJ1-2, with TRBD1 matching over 7 bases. The V gene's germline CDR1 is DFQATT and CDR2 SNEGSKA (reference sequence). There are 14 residues in the CDR3. V trimming: 6 bases; J trimming: 8 bases; junction bases outside the gene matches: 15. The CDR3 DNA reads as TGCAGTGCCCTAAACCCGACAGGGCTCGGAGGCTACACCTTC. Translating gives CSALNPTGLGGYTF.

The gene calls are TRBV7-9 and TRBJ2-1; tentative D call: TRBD1 (5 bases). The CDR3 is made up of 15 amino acids. V lost 5 bases and J 2 bases, leaving 13 bases between the germline ends. CDR1 and CDR2 (germline): SEHNR, FQNEAQ (reference sequence). DNA of the CDR3: TGTGCCAGCAGCCCCCCGGACACCACCTACAATGAGCAGTTCTTC. Translated, it gives CASSPPDTTYNEQFF.

This chain joins TRBV4-2 and TRBJ2-1; the match to TRBD2 covers 8 bases. Germline V gene sequence: CDR1 LGHNA, CDR2 YNFKEQ. CDR3 length: 14 amino acids. The V and J ends lost 5 bases and 8 bases, in that order; junction bases with no gene match: 8. The CDR3 region is CASSKLTSVDEQFF. DNA of the CDR3: TGTGCCAGCAGCAAACTGACTAGCGTCGATGAGCAGTTCTTC.